This T cell receptor beta chain was found in a study of blood T cell repertoires in COVID-19. Study-level background: Sites in the United States, Italy and Spain provided acute and convalescent COVID-19 samples. Sample material is recorded as cDNA or gDNA derived from T cells, B-cell-depleted T cells, or PBMCs.

Authors' data handling: Estimation of nucleated cell counts relied on the amplification of reference gene primers. Sequencing was performed with immunoSEQ multiplex PCR; in TCRdb, only in-frame clones are kept and a portion is missing. Clonal size and the V and J genes are those of that table, whereas D and trimming came from the DNA. The sample holds about 80,000 clones, around 83% seen once. V trimming: 7 bases; J trimming: 5 bases; junction bases outside the gene matches: 9. Germline lookup yields CDR1 LNHDA and CDR2 SQIVND (reference sequence). CDR3 length: 14 residues. The V gene is TRBV19, the J gene TRBJ1-1; 8 bases agree with TRBD1. This TCR was recovered from a woman in her 70s with acute or convalescent COVID-19. Sequenced material: peripheral blood. CDR3 nucleotide sequence: TGTGCCAGTATCCCGGACAGGGTGGGAACTGAAGCTTTCTTT. Its translation is CASIPDRVGTEAFF.